This TCR beta chain originates from a study of cytomegalovirus exposure and HLA in healthy donors. Whole-study results and caveats: Sequencing artifact likely explains a cluster of highly shared sequence variants. According to a later analysis, most TCR beta chains associated with CMV appeared HLA-restricted. The study assumed roughly uniform donor sequencing depth for presence/absence analyses.

A word on this clone: Its specificity is not known.

Germline CDR1 and CDR2: SEHNR and FQNEAQ (reference sequence). Germline trimming cut 1 base from V and 5 bases from J; bases unmatched to any gene: 12. This CDR3 region has 17 residues. PCR used 60 Vbeta primers and 13 Jbeta primers. Clones were sequenced by immunoSEQ multiplex PCR, and TCRdb holds only the in-frame ones, with some missing. The sample includes approximately 210,000 clones, about 87% of them seen just once. The specimen sequenced was PBMCs. The V call is TRBV7-9, the J call TRBJ2-7; 9 nucleotides match TRBD1. This receptor was taken from a woman younger than 35 in good health and CMV-seronegative. In DNA form, the CDR3 reads TGTGCCAGCAGCTTAGGGGTCTTAACAGGGGGCCAAAACGAGCAGTACTTC. Its translation: CASSLGVLTGGQNEQYF.